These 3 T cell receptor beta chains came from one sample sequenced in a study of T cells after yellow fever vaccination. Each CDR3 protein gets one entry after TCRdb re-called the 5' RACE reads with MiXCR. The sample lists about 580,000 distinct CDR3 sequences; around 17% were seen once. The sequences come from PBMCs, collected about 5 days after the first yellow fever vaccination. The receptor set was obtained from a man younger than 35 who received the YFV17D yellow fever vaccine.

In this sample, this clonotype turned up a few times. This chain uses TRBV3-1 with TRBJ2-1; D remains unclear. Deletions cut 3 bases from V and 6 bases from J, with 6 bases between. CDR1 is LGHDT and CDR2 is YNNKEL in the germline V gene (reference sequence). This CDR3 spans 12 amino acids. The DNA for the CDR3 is TGTGCCAGCAGCCAGGATCTCAATGAGCAGTTCTTC. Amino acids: CASSQDLNEQFF.

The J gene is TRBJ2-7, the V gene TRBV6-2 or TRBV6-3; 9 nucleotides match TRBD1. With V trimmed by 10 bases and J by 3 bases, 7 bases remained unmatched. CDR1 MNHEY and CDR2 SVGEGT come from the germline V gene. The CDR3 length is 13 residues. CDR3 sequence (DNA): TGTGCCATCAAGAAGACAGGGGGCTACGAGCAGTACTTC. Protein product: CAIKKTGGYEQYF.

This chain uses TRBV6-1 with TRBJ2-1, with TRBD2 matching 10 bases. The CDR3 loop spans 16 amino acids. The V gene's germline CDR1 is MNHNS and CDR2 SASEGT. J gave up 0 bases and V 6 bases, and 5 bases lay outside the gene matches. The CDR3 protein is CASRLLAGSSYNEQFF. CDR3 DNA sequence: TGTGCCAGCAGGCTACTAGCGGGGAGCTCCTACAATGAGCAGTTCTTC.